This TCR beta chain was recorded in a study of CD8+ T cells in alopecia areata. Across the whole study: Scoring treated patients' severity relied on the percentage of scalp area affected.

Extracted from the samples, RNA was reverse transcribed into cDNA to serve as the sequencing template. Measured with immunoSEQ multiplex PCR; TCRdb has only the in-frame clones, and not every one. The sample lists around 290,000 clones; about 62% were seen once. Treatment described: oral pan-JAK inhibitor, 5-10 mg twice daily. V lost 4 bases and J 3 bases, leaving 19 bases between the germline ends. The germline V gene has CDR1 MNHEY and CDR2 SVGAGI. There are 16 residues in the CDR3. Specimen: CD4+ T cells sorted from blood, collected at week 24, from a patient treated with tofacitinib. V and J are TRBV6-5 and TRBJ2-7, with a possible D match to TRBD2 (6 bases). The clonotype comes from a human donor with alopecia areata. The CDR3 bases are TGTGCCAGCAGTTTTAAATCGGGACTTGGCAGCTACGAGCAGTACTTC. Amino acid sequence: CASSFKSGLGSYEQYF.